A single sample is the source of the 24 T cell receptor beta chains below, sequenced in a study of CD8 T cells in ankylosing spondylitis. General study points: A motif of 7 to 9 highly homologous TCR beta variants was seen as apparently characteristic of ankylosing spondylitis blood.

Antigens of these TCRs are unknown. TCRdb re-called the 5' RACE reads with MiXCR, one entry per CDR3 protein. The sample yields around 490,000 distinct CDR3 sequences, under 5.5% seen once. Sequencing was performed on blood, either unsorted or a sorted T cell fraction (not recorded which). These receptors were taken from a male donor with ankylosing spondylitis.

The chain employs TRBV6-2 or TRBV6-3 and TRBJ2-1, with D unclear. Germline CDR1 and CDR2: MNHEY and SVGEGT. The CDR3 loop spans 12 amino acids. The germline V and J ends were trimmed by 6 bases and 5 bases, with 8 bases remaining between them. CDR3 in amino acids: CASRPRNNEQFF. The CDR3 nucleotides are TGTGCCAGCAGACCCCGCAACAATGAGCAGTTCTTC.

This clonotype was found many times. CDR3 DNA sequence: TGTGCCAGCAGCTTGGGGGTCAGGGGCAATCAGCCCCAGCATTTT. Its protein product is CASSLGVRGNQPQHF. The chain combines TRBV5-6 with TRBJ1-5, with a possible D match to TRBD1 (5 bases). Germline assignment: CDR1 SGHDT and CDR2 YYEEEE. V was trimmed by 0 bases and J by 2 bases, leaving 9 bases between them. CDR3 length: 15 amino acids. Filled out from reference TRBV5-6 and TRBJ1-5, the complete variable domain reads DAGVTQSPTHLIKTRGQQVTLRCSPKSGHDTVSWYQQALGQGPQFIFQYYEEEERQRGNFPDRFSGHQFPNYSSELNVNALLLGDSALYLCASSLGVRGNQPQHFGDGTRLSIL.

This clonotype has a count of ten or more. CDR3 in DNA: TGCAGTGCAAAGGTGTCGGCGGGCACAGATACGCAGTATTTT. Translated, it gives CSAKVSAGTDTQYF. V is TRBV20-1 and J is TRBJ2-3; no clear D. Between the trimmed V and J ends, which lost 6 bases and 1 base, there was a span of 14 bases. Germline V gene data show CDR1 as DFQATT and CDR2 as SNEGSKA (reference sequence). This CDR3 is 14 amino acids long.

This clonotype occurred many times. This chain connects TRBV5-1 to TRBJ2-1; no firm D call. The CDR3 contains 13 residues. Germline CDR1 reads SGHRS; CDR2 reads YFSETQ. V lost 2 bases and J 5 bases, leaving 8 bases between the germline ends. CDR3 sequence (DNA): TGCGCCAGCAGCTTTGGCAGGAACAATGAGCAGTTCTTC. This encodes CASSFGRNNEQFF.

This clonotype was seen at least ten times. The chain combines TRBV7-9 with TRBJ2-1, with 13 bases that match TRBD2. The CDR3 has 16 amino acids. Trimming at V came to 2 bases and at J to 4 bases, leaving 2 bases not matched to a gene. Germline V gives CDR1 SEHNR, CDR2 FQNEAQ (reference sequence). The CDR3 reads CASSLPGLAGYNEQFF. CDR3 bases: TGTGCCAGCAGCTTACCGGGACTAGCGGGATACAATGAGCAGTTCTTC.

The genes are TRBV2 and TRBJ1-6, with D possibly matching TRBD1 (6 bases). The V end was cut by 6 bases, the J end by 8 bases, with 17 bases between. The CDR3 totals 15 residues. Looked up from germline, CDR1 is SNHLY and CDR2 is FYNNEI. The CDR3: CASSRRGHDYSPLHF. The CDR3 region has the DNA TGTGCCAGCAGCCGTCGGGGGCATGATTATTCACCCCTCCACTTT.

This clonotype has ten or more counts. The chain employs TRBV20-1 and TRBJ2-3; D is perhaps TRBD1 (6 bases). Trimming shortened V by 4 bases and J by 2 bases, and 16 bases separated the two germline ends. Germline V CDR1 and CDR2: DFQATT, SNEGSKA (reference sequence). The CDR3 is 15 residues long. DNA of the CDR3: TGCAGTGCTACATGGGACACTATACTCACAGATACGCAGTATTTT. The encoded protein is CSATWDTILTDTQYF.

This clonotype was picked up many times. CDR3 bases: TGCAGTGCGCCCCGGACGGGCCTCACGGGGGACCAGTACTTC. It translates to CSAPRTGLTGDQYF. The chain employs TRBV20-1 and TRBJ2-5; D possibly corresponds to TRBD2 (6 bases). The CDR3 is made up of 14 amino acids. V dropped 6 bases and J dropped 10 bases, with 24 bases sitting between them. Germline values: CDR1 DFQATT, CDR2 SNEGSKA (reference sequence).

This clonotype was detected only a few times. The gene calls are TRBV10-3 and TRBJ2-1; 7 bases are a match to TRBD1. J was trimmed by 10 bases and V by 6 bases; bases with no gene match: 9. Germline CDR1 reads ENHRY; CDR2 reads SYGVKD. The length of the CDR3 is 13 residues. The CDR3 is CAIRPIRGPEQFF. CDR3 DNA: TGTGCCATCAGGCCCATTAGGGGGCCCGAGCAGTTCTTC.

This chain uses TRBV6-5 with TRBJ2-3; possible D gene TRBD2, 6 bases. V shed 4 bases and J shed 3 bases, with 11 bases lying between them. The V gene's germline CDR1 is MNHEY and CDR2 SVGAGI. The CDR3 extends over 14 amino acids. The CDR3 sequence: CASSSGEVTDTQYF. The CDR3 DNA follows: TGTGCCAGCAGTTCGGGGGAGGTGACAGATACGCAGTATTTT.

Many counts were recorded for this clonotype. The CDR3 DNA follows: TGCAGCGTTGAGTCTAGCGGAGCCTACGAGCAGTACTTC. This translates into CSVESSGAYEQYF. The rearrangement joins TRBV29-1 to TRBJ2-7; 7 bases match TRBD2. With 3 bases clipped from V and 2 bases from J, the junction kept 4 bases outside the gene matches. The CDR3 is made up of 13 amino acids. The germline CDR1 and CDR2 sequences are SQVTM and ANQGSEA.

In this sample, this clonotype turned up a few times. V is TRBV5-6 and J is TRBJ2-3; D is perhaps TRBD2 (6 bases). Trimming shortened V by 0 bases and J by 8 bases, and 19 bases separated the two germline ends. In germline, CDR1 is SGHDT, CDR2 YYEEEE. CDR3 length equals 16 residues. CDR3 nucleotide sequence: TGTGCCAGCAGCTTGGGAGGGGAACTTCTGGGAGGTACGCAGTATTTT. Translated: CASSLGGELLGGTQYF.

Ten or more counts support this clonotype. In nucleotides, the CDR3 is TGTGCCAGCAGCTCAGAAAGGGGGGCCTACGAGCAGTACTTC. Translated, it gives CASSSERGAYEQYF. V gene TRBV7-2 combines with J gene TRBJ2-7; D may match TRBD1 or TRBD2 (6 bases each). Per germline, CDR1 SGHTA and CDR2 FQGNSA. Trimming shortened V by 4 bases and J by 2 bases, and 12 bases separated the two germline ends. CDR3 length equals 14 residues.

This chain joins TRBV3-1 and TRBJ2-2; no clear D gene. Trimming took 4 bases from V and 4 from J, leaving 10 bases between them. The CDR3 consists of 14 residues. Germline assignment: CDR1 LGHDT and CDR2 YNNKEL (reference sequence). The CDR3 loop reads CASSPDLFTGELFF. CDR3 coding DNA: TGTGCCAGCAGCCCTGACTTGTTCACCGGGGAGCTGTTTTTT.

This clonotype was recorded at least ten times. The chain joins TRBV10-1 to TRBJ2-5, with 11 bases matching TRBD2. Germline CDR1 and CDR2: WNHNN and SYGVQD (reference sequence). J lost 6 bases, V lost 2 bases, and 11 bases had no gene match. This CDR3 spans 17 amino acids. This CDR3 is CASSERTSGYFAKTQYF. The CDR3 bases are TGCGCCAGCAGTGAGAGGACTAGCGGGTACTTCGCGAAGACCCAGTACTTC.

This clonotype has at least ten counts. This rearrangement joins TRBV5-1 to TRBJ2-1; tentatively, D is TRBD1 (5 bases). The CDR3 length is 15 residues. Germline assignment: CDR1 SGHRS and CDR2 YFSETQ. The V end lost 0 bases, the J end lost 5 bases, and 12 bases lay between the germline ends. As DNA, the CDR3 is TGCGCCAGCAGCTTGGTCGGGCGGACAAACAATGAGCAGTTCTTC. Its protein is CASSLVGRTNNEQFF.

This clonotype showed up many times. The CDR3 sequence: CSARKREGPADTQYF. The CDR3 DNA reads TGCAGTGCTAGAAAGCGGGAGGGCCCCGCGGATACGCAGTATTTT. The chain is built from TRBV20-1 and TRBJ2-3; 10 positions match TRBD2. V lost 2 bases, J lost 6 bases, and 8 bases stayed unmatched. CDR3 size: 15 residues. Germline lookup yields CDR1 DFQATT and CDR2 SNEGSKA (reference sequence).

This clonotype was recorded at least ten times. The chain is built from TRBV5-1 and TRBJ2-7; D is ambiguous. Germline CDR1 is SGHRS and CDR2 is YFSETQ. Trimming shortened V by 6 bases and J by 7 bases, and 11 bases separated the two germline ends. The CDR3 covers 11 residues. As DNA, the CDR3 is TGCGCCAGCAAGAGTGGGCGAGAGCAGTACTTC. This gives the protein CASKSGREQYF.

This clonotype showed up many times. CDR3 sequence reads: CASSSVGWGEKLFF. The CDR3 nucleotides are TGTGCCAGCAGCTCTGTCGGGTGGGGAGAAAAACTGTTTTTT. The chain carries TRBV5-5 and TRBJ1-4; D unclear. Trimming left V 3 bases short and J 8 bases short, with 14 bases between. Germline V gene sequence: CDR1 SGHKS, CDR2 YYEKEE (reference sequence). CDR3 length: 14 amino acids.

This clonotype was picked up a small number of times. J is TRBJ2-5 and V is TRBV12-3 or TRBV12-4; 9 bases line up with TRBD1. This CDR3 is 17 amino acids long. J was trimmed by 3 bases and V by 5 bases; bases with no gene match: 13. DNA for the CDR3: TGTGCCAGCAGTCACTCTAAGGGACAGGGAAGGGAAGAGACCCAGTACTTC. Protein: CASSHSKGQGREETQYF.

This clonotype was detected ten times or more. The chain links TRBV20-1 to TRBJ1-2; no clear D. The CDR3 has 14 residues. Germline V gene lookup returns CDR1 DFQATT and CDR2 SNEGSKA (reference sequence). Trimming cost V 0 bases and J 3 bases, with 11 bases left between them. The chain's CDR3 is CSARDSTGYYGYTF. The DNA of the CDR3 is TGCAGTGCTAGAGACTCCACCGGATACTATGGCTACACCTTC.

This clonotype was seen ten or more times. The rearrangement links TRBV27 to TRBJ2-5, with 10 bases lining up with TRBD1. Trimming took 6 bases from V and 5 from J; bases not matched to a gene: 9. Germline CDR1 reads MNHEY; CDR2 reads SMNVEV (reference sequence). The CDR3 totals 15 residues. The CDR3 DNA is TGTGCCAGCAGAACTCGACAGGGGGCGGGTGAGACCCAGTACTTC. Translation: CASRTRQGAGETQYF.

This clonotype was observed at least ten times. The J gene is TRBJ1-5, the V gene TRBV20-1; D call uncertain. Germline V gene data show CDR1 as DFQATT and CDR2 as SNEGSKA (reference sequence). This CDR3 has 13 amino acids. V lost 0 bases and J 6 bases, leaving 9 bases between the germline ends. The CDR3 region has the DNA TGCAGTGCTAGAGATCATCCGGGTCAGCCCCAGCATTTT. Residues: CSARDHPGQPQHF.

The sample holds many counts of this clonotype. The chain has TRBV9 and TRBJ2-7, with TRBD2 matching 12 bases. Germline CDR1 is SGDLS and CDR2 is YYNGEE. Losses at the gene ends were 3 bases for V and 5 bases for J; bases not matched to a gene: 6. CDR3 length: 15 amino acids. The CDR3, as DNA: TGTGCCAGCAGCGCTAGCGGGAGGGATGGCGACGAGCAGTACTTC. It specifies CASSASGRDGDEQYF.